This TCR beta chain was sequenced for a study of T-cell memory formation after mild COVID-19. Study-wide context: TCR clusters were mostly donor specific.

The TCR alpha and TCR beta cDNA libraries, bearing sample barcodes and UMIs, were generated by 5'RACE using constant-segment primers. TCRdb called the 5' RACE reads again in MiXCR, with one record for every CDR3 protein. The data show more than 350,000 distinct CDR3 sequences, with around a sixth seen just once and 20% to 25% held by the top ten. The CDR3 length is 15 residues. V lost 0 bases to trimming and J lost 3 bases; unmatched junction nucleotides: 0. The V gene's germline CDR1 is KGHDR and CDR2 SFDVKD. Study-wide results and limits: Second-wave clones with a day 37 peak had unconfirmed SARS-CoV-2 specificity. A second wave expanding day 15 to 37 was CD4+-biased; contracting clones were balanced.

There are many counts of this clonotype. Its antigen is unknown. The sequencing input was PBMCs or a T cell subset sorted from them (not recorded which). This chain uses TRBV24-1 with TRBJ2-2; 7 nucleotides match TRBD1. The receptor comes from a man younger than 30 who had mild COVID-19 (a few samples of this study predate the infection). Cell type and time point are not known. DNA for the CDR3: TGTGCCACCAGTGATTTGGACAGGGACACCGGGGAGCTGTTTTTT. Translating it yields CATSDLDRDTGELFF.